Listed below are T cell receptor beta chains from one sample, sequenced in a study of beta chain features in type 1 diabetes. Here immunoSEQ multiplex PCR was the method, and the copy in TCRdb shows in-frame clones only, minus some. The top ten hold roughly 0.7% of the sample, which has 160,000 or so clones, approximately 8.8% seen once. Material for sequencing was central memory CD4+ T cells from blood. These receptors originate from a young woman with type 1 diabetes. Both conserved end residues are part of each CDR3. Fields, in order: V gene, D gene, clone size, J gene, CDR3 protein, CDR3 DNA. A D gene is named only where the DNA matches it firmly. Clone sizes are given selectively: once, few, many, or a class where the clone is expanded.

v_gene: TRBV5-1; d_gene: TRBD2; abundance: .; j_gene: TRBJ2-5; CDR3aa: CASRQGGAQETQYF; CDR3nt: TGCGCCAGCAGGCAGGGAGGGGCCCAAGAGACCCAGTACTTC
v_gene: TRBV13; d_gene: TRBD2; abundance: many; j_gene: TRBJ2-7; CDR3aa: CASSLGAGVGGYEQYF; CDR3nt: TGTGCCAGCAGCTTAGGAGCGGGAGTGGGAGGCTACGAGCAGTACTTC
v_gene: TRBV6-6; d_gene: TRBD1; abundance: .; j_gene: TRBJ1-1; CDR3aa: CASKPDRVTEAFF; CDR3nt: TGTGCCTCTAAACCGGACAGGGTAACTGAAGCTTTCTTT
v_gene: TRBV29-1; d_gene: TRBD2; abundance: .; j_gene: TRBJ2-7; CDR3aa: CSVAGLAGEYEQYF; CDR3nt: TGCAGCGTTGCCGGACTAGCGGGAGAGTACGAGCAGTACTTC
v_gene: TRBV11-2; d_gene: .; abundance: few; j_gene: TRBJ1-2; CDR3aa: CASSLEFGGYTF; CDR3nt: TGTGCCAGCAGCTTAGAATTCGGTGGCTACACCTTC
v_gene: TRBV19; d_gene: TRBD1; abundance: few; j_gene: TRBJ1-1; CDR3aa: CASEPGQRLNTEAFF; CDR3nt: TGTGCCAGTGAGCCGGGACAGAGATTGAACACTGAAGCTTTCTTT
v_gene: TRBV29-1; d_gene: .; abundance: few; j_gene: TRBJ2-1; CDR3aa: CSVVIAAYNEQFF; CDR3nt: TGCAGCGTTGTAATAGCGGCTTACAATGAGCAGTTCTTC
v_gene: TRBV7-2; d_gene: .; abundance: few; j_gene: TRBJ2-5; CDR3aa: CASSLAQGAQYF; CDR3nt: TGTGCCAGCAGCTTAGCGCAAGGGGCCCAGTACTTC
v_gene: TRBV27; d_gene: TRBD1; abundance: .; j_gene: TRBJ1-3; CDR3aa: CASSLFPGGGNTIYF; CDR3nt: TGTGCCAGCAGTTTATTCCCAGGGGGTGGAAACACCATATATTTT
v_gene: TRBV9; d_gene: TRBD1; abundance: few; j_gene: TRBJ1-1; CDR3aa: CASSVGDRGGTEAFF; CDR3nt: TGTGCCAGCAGCGTGGGGGACAGGGGTGGCACTGAAGCTTTCTTT
v_gene: TRBV5-6; d_gene: .; abundance: few; j_gene: TRBJ2-1; CDR3aa: CASSAPEVAYNEQFF; CDR3nt: TGTGCCAGCAGCGCCCCTGAGGTAGCCTACAATGAGCAGTTCTTC
v_gene: TRBV2; d_gene: .; abundance: few; j_gene: TRBJ2-1; CDR3aa: CASRRGEGNNEQFF; CDR3nt: TGTGCCAGCAGGAGGGGGGAGGGGAACAATGAGCAGTTCTTC
v_gene: TRBV29-1; d_gene: .; abundance: .; j_gene: TRBJ1-1; CDR3aa: CSVGGRASSEAFF; CDR3nt: TGCAGCGTTGGCGGCAGGGCATCCTCTGAAGCTTTCTTT
v_gene: TRBV10-3; d_gene: .; abundance: .; j_gene: TRBJ1-1; CDR3aa: CAISEYSRGQNTEAFF; CDR3nt: TGTGCCATCAGTGAGTACTCCAGGGGCCAGAACACTGAAGCTTTCTTT
v_gene: TRBV4-2; d_gene: TRBD1; abundance: .; j_gene: TRBJ1-2; CDR3aa: CASSQDLRQGEAGYTF; CDR3nt: TGTGCCAGCAGCCAAGATCTGCGACAGGGGGAGGCTGGCTACACCTTC
v_gene: TRBV4-2; d_gene: TRBD1; abundance: few; j_gene: TRBJ2-2; CDR3aa: CASSPGQGRDTGELFF; CDR3nt: TGTGCCAGCAGCCCCGGACAGGGTCGTGACACCGGGGAGCTGTTTTTT
v_gene: TRBV7-9; d_gene: .; abundance: .; j_gene: TRBJ1-2; CDR3aa: CASSRTDHNYGYTF; CDR3nt: TGTGCCAGCAGCCGAACAGACCACAACTATGGCTACACCTTC
v_gene: TRBV5-1; d_gene: .; abundance: .; j_gene: TRBJ1-1; CDR3aa: CASSLESGGTEAFF; CDR3nt: TGCGCCAGCAGCTTGGAATCGGGGGGCACTGAAGCTTTCTTT
v_gene: TRBV18; d_gene: TRBD1; abundance: few; j_gene: TRBJ2-5; CDR3aa: CASSPDRAGETQYF; CDR3nt: TGTGCCAGCTCACCAGACAGGGCAGGAGAGACCCAGTACTTC
v_gene: TRBV7-2; d_gene: .; abundance: few; j_gene: TRBJ2-5; CDR3aa: CASSPRRQGGETQYF; CDR3nt: TGTGCCAGCAGCCCCCGGAGACAGGGAGGAGAGACCCAGTACTTC
v_gene: TRBV14; d_gene: .; abundance: .; j_gene: TRBJ2-3; CDR3aa: CASKGGVTDTQYF; CDR3nt: TGTGCCAGCAAAGGCGGTGTTACAGATACGCAGTATTTT
v_gene: TRBV13; d_gene: .; abundance: .; j_gene: TRBJ2-3; CDR3aa: CASSPPYRGGTDTQYF; CDR3nt: TGTGCCAGCAGCCCACCCTACCGGGGTGGCACAGATACGCAGTATTTT
v_gene: TRBV6-5; d_gene: TRBD1; abundance: few; j_gene: TRBJ1-1; CDR3aa: CASSKGQGNTEAFF; CDR3nt: TGTGCCAGCAGCAAGGGACAGGGTAACACTGAAGCTTTCTTT
v_gene: TRBV7-2; d_gene: TRBD2; abundance: many; j_gene: TRBJ2-7; CDR3aa: CASRTSAGPNYEQYF; CDR3nt: TGTGCCAGCAGAACTTCAGCGGGACCGAACTACGAGCAGTACTTC
v_gene: TRBV7-6; d_gene: .; abundance: .; j_gene: TRBJ2-5; CDR3aa: CASSGRGETQYF; CDR3nt: TGTGCCAGCAGCGGCCGAGGAGAGACCCAGTACTTC
v_gene: TRBV6-1; d_gene: TRBD2; abundance: few; j_gene: TRBJ2-3; CDR3aa: CASRPGTSGRDTQYF; CDR3nt: TGTGCCAGCAGACCCGGGACTAGCGGGAGAGATACGCAGTATTTT
v_gene: TRBV13; d_gene: .; abundance: few; j_gene: TRBJ1-1; CDR3aa: CASSLGSGQNTEAFF; CDR3nt: TGTGCCAGCAGCTTAGGTTCGGGACAGAACACTGAAGCTTTCTTT
v_gene: TRBV20-1; d_gene: .; abundance: few; j_gene: TRBJ2-5; CDR3aa: CSASPGETQYF; CDR3nt: TGCAGTGCTAGTCCCGGAGAGACCCAGTACTTC
v_gene: TRBV7-6; d_gene: TRBD2; abundance: few; j_gene: TRBJ2-1; CDR3aa: CASSPSGRPPNEQFF; CDR3nt: TGTGCCAGCAGCCCTAGCGGGCGTCCCCCCAATGAGCAGTTCTTC
v_gene: TRBV2; d_gene: .; abundance: few; j_gene: TRBJ2-1; CDR3aa: CASNINNEQFF; CDR3nt: TGTGCCAGCAACATCAACAATGAGCAGTTCTTC
v_gene: TRBV11-2; d_gene: TRBD1; abundance: .; j_gene: TRBJ2-3; CDR3aa: CASSLGTGGTDTQYF; CDR3nt: TGTGCCAGCAGCTTAGGGACAGGGGGGACAGATACGCAGTATTTT